Shown below are 15 T cell receptor beta chains from a single sample sequenced in a study of shared clonotypes between healthy human individuals. Here immunoSEQ multiplex PCR was the method, and the copy in TCRdb shows in-frame clones only, minus some. The table records approximately 2,000,000 clones, around 92% of them present only once. Specimen: naive CD4+ T cells from PBMCs. The subset is: CD45RA+ positively selected. The receptors shown here come from a man aged 18 to 30 in good health. Some clones in this sample may be carry-over from other donors' samples.

This clone was detected a few times. Other nucleotide sequences from this sample produce the same CDR3. The chain couples TRBV7-9 to TRBJ1-5, with D perhaps matching TRBD1 (5 bases). CDR1 is SEHNR and CDR2 is FQNEAQ in the germline V gene (reference sequence). V was trimmed by 5 bases and J by 8 bases, leaving 10 bases between them. This CDR3 has 12 amino acids. In DNA, the CDR3 is TGTGCCAGCAGCCCCGGGGGGGAGCCCCAGCATTTT. Translation: CASSPGGEPQHF.

The J gene is TRBJ2-7, the V gene TRBV18, with 9 positions matching TRBD1. The CDR3 spans 14 residues. After removal of 11 bases from V and 5 bases from J, the junction contained 13 bases not matched to a gene. The germline gives CDR1 KGHSH, CDR2 LQKENI. In DNA, the CDR3 is TGTGCCCAACTCGACCGGGACAGGGAGGACGAGCAGTACTTC. Translating gives CAQLDRDREDEQYF.

The rearrangement links TRBV5-1 to TRBJ2-7; tentatively, D is TRBD2 (6 bases). The CDR3 has 16 amino acids. Germline CDR1 is SGHRS and CDR2 is YFSETQ. V lost 0 bases and J 1 base, leaving 14 bases between the germline ends. Here the CDR3 reads CASSLAGVAVSYEQYF. The CDR3 DNA reads as TGCGCCAGCAGCTTGGCCGGGGTAGCGGTTTCCTACGAGCAGTACTTC.

The chain couples TRBV14 to TRBJ1-1; possible D gene TRBD1, 5 bases. The ends were cut back, 4 bases at V and 1 base at J, with 13 bases in the middle. The germline CDR1 and CDR2 sequences are SGHDN and FVKESK. This CDR3 has 15 residues. This CDR3 reads CASSLARVANTEAFF. CDR3 sequence (DNA): TGTGCCAGCAGCCTGGCCAGGGTGGCGAACACTGAAGCTTTCTTT.

The chain carries TRBV11-3 and TRBJ2-3, with TRBD2 matching over 7 bases. V gave up 1 base and J gave up 3 bases; unmatched junction bases: 4. Looked up from germline, CDR1 is SGHNT and CDR2 is YENEEA. The length of the CDR3 is 15 residues. CDR3 sequence: CASSLGGSRTDTQYF. CDR3 in DNA: TGTGCCAGCAGCTTAGGCGGGAGCCGGACAGATACGCAGTATTTT.

This clone was recorded only once. The gene calls are TRBV5-1 and TRBJ2-2, with D hard to call. The V end lost 1 base, the J end lost 4 bases, and 11 bases lay between the germline ends. Per the germline V gene, CDR1 is SGHRS and CDR2 is YFSETQ. The CDR3 loop spans 15 amino acids. The CDR3 bases are TGCGCCAGCAGCTTGAGTAGGGCGAGCACCGGGGAGCTGTTTTTT. It codes for CASSLSRASTGELFF.

The genes are TRBV2 and TRBJ2-6; the D is unclear. Looked up from germline, CDR1 is SNHLY and CDR2 is FYNNEI. This CDR3 has 16 amino acids. Trimming left V 2 bases short and J 0 bases short, with 8 bases between. The CDR3 DNA reads TGTGCCAGCAGTGAACGCAGGCCCTCTGGGGCCAACGTCCTGACTTTC. This gives the protein CASSERRPSGANVLTF.

The CDR3 is CASSQGLSASKGARPGFYEQYF. CDR3 sequence (DNA): TGTGCCAGCAGCCAAGGTCTGTCAGCCTCTAAGGGGGCGCGCCCCGGATTTTACGAGCAGTACTTC. This chain uses TRBV14 with TRBJ2-7; TRBD1 matches 7 bases. CDR1 and CDR2 from the germline V gene are SGHDN and FVKESK. Trimming removed 1 base from V and 4 bases from J; junction bases left unmatched: 28. There are 22 residues in the CDR3.

The chain has TRBV9 and TRBJ2-1; 13 bases agree with TRBD2. The trim removed 3 bases at V and 8 bases at J, leaving 8 bases unmatched. The CDR3 sequence is 16 residues long. Per the germline V gene, CDR1 is SGDLS and CDR2 is YYNGEE. CDR3 in DNA: TGTGCCAGCAGCGCAGAGTGGACTAGCGGGAGCGATGAGCAGTTCTTC. As protein: CASSAEWTSGSDEQFF.

This clone was counted a single time. The chain couples TRBV5-4 to TRBJ2-3; TRBD2 aligns across 11 bases. Germline CDR1 is SGHNT and CDR2 is YYREEE (reference sequence). The CDR3 has 14 residues. After removal of 4 bases from V and 6 bases from J, the junction contained 4 bases not matched to a gene. For the CDR3, the DNA is TGTGCCAGCAGCGGGACTAGCGGTCCGGATACGCAGTATTTT. Translation: CASSGTSGPDTQYF.

The chain carries TRBV23-1 and TRBJ2-7; 7 bases map to TRBD1. TRBV23-1 is classed as an ORF, of uncertain function. The CDR3 is made up of 14 amino acids. Trimming removed 6 bases from V and 3 bases from J; junction bases left unmatched: 8. CDR3 nucleotide sequence: TGCGCCAGCAGCGACAGGGTAGATCGCTACGAGCAGTACTTC. It yields the protein CASSDRVDRYEQYF.

This chain connects TRBV5-5 to TRBJ2-7; 8 bases line up with TRBD1. Trimming cost V 4 bases and J 2 bases; bases outside gene matches: 8. The CDR3 is 15 amino acids. Germline V lookup: CDR1 SGHKS, CDR2 YYEKEE (reference sequence). The CDR3 DNA is TGTGCCAGCAGCCAAAACAGGGGGGCTACCTACGAGCAGTACTTC. Its translation: CASSQNRGATYEQYF.

The chain carries TRBV5-1 and TRBJ2-3, with 11 bases fitting TRBD1. The germline V gene has CDR1 SGHRS and CDR2 YFSETQ. V shed 0 bases and J 3 bases; nucleotides not matched to a gene: 6. The CDR3 runs to 17 residues. In DNA, the CDR3 is TGCGCCAGCAGCTTGGCATCCGGGACAGGGGGAACAGATACGCAGTATTTT. It codes for CASSLASGTGGTDTQYF.

The V call is TRBV5-1, the J call TRBJ1-4; 10 bases map to TRBD1. V lost 5 bases and J lost 8; bases outside the gene matches: 9. The CDR3 sequence is 15 residues long. The germline V gene has CDR1 SGHRS and CDR2 YFSETQ. The CDR3 protein is CASSSGTGEEEKLFF. CDR3 nucleotides: TGCGCCAGCAGTTCCGGGACAGGGGAAGAGGAAAAACTGTTTTTT.

The rearrangement links TRBV12-2 to TRBJ2-7; TRBD1 was called by the table and not checked on the DNA. TRBV12-2 constitutes a pseudogene. The CDR3 contains 16 residues. The CDR3 bases are TGTGCAAGTCGCTTAGCAACCCCAGGGGATCTAGACGAGCAGTACTTC. It translates to CASRLATPGDLDEQYF.